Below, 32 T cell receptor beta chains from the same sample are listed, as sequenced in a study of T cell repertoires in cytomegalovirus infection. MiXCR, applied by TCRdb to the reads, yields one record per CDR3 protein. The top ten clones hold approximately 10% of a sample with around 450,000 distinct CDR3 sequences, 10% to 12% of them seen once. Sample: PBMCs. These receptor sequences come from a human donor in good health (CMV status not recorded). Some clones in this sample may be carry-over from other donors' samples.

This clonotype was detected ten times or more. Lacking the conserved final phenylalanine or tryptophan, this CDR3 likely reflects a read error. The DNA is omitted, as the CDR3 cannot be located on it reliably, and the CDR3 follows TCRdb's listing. The CDR3 reads CASTPPPA. The V call is TRBV12-3 or TRBV12-4, the J call TRBJ2-7; the D call TRBD1 from the table was never checked on the DNA. The CDR3 contains 8 residues when both ends are counted.

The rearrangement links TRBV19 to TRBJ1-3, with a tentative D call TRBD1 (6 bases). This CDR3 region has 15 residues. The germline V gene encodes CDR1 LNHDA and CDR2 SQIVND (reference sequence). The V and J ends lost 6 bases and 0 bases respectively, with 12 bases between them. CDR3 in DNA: TGTGCCAGTAGACCTAACAGGGCCTCTGGAAACACCATATATTTT. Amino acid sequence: CASRPNRASGNTIYF.

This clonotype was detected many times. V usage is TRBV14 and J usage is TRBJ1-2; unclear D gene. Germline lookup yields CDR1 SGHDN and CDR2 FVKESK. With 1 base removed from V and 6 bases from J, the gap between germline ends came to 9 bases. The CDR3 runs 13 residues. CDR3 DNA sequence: TGTGCCAGCAGCCAAGGGCGTTTTCATGGCTACACCTTC. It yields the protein CASSQGRFHGYTF.

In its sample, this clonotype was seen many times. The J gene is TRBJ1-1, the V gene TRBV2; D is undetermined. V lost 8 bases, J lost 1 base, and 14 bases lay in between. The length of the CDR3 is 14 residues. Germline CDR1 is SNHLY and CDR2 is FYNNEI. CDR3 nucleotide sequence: TGTGCCAGCTACCTCGCGAGAGCGAACACTGAAGCTTTCTTT. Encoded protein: CASYLARANTEAFF.

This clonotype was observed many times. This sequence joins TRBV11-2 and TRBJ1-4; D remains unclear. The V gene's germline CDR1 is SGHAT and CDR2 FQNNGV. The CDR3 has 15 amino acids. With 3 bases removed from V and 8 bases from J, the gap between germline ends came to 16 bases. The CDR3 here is CASSLGTLAREKLFF. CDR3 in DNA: TGTGCCAGCAGCTTGGGTACCCTCGCGAGAGAAAAACTGTTTTTT.

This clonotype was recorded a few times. CDR3 amino acids: CAWSVPGVETQYF. The CDR3 coding sequence is TGTGCCTGGAGTGTACCCGGGGTAGAGACCCAGTACTTC. This rearrangement joins TRBV30 to TRBJ2-5, with D tentatively TRBD2 (5 bases). CDR3 size: 13 residues. Germline CDR1 is GTSNPN and CDR2 is SVGIG (reference sequence). The ends were cut back, 0 bases at V and 4 bases at J, with 9 bases in the middle.

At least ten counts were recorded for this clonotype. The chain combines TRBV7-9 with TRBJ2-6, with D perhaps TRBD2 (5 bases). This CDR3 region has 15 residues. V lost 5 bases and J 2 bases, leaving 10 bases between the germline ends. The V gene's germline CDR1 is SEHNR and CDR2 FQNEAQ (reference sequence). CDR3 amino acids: CASSPHGAGANVLTF. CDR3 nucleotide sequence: TGTGCCAGCAGCCCCCACGGGGCTGGGGCCAACGTCCTGACTTTC.

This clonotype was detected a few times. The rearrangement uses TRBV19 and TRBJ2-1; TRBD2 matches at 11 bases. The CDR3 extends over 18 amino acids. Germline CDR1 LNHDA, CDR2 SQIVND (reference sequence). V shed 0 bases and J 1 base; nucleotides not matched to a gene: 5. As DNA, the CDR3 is TGTGCCAGTAGTATAGATCGTAGCGGGAGGGAATCCTACAATGAGCAGTTCTTC. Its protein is CASSIDRSGRESYNEQFF.

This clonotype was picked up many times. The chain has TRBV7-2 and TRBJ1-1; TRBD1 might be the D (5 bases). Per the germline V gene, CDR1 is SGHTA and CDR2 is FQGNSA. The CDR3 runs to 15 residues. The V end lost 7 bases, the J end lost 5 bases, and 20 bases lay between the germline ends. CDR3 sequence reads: CASNQGRAWGTEAFF. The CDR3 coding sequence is TGTGCCAGCAACCAGGGCCGGGCTTGGGGGACTGAAGCTTTCTTT.

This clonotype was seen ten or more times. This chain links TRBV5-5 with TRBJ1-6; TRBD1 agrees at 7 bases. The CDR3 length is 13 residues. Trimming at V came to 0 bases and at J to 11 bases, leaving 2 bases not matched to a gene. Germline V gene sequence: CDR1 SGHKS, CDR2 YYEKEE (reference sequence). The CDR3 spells CASSLGTGAPLHF. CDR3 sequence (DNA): TGTGCCAGCAGCTTGGGTACAGGGGCACCCCTCCACTTT.

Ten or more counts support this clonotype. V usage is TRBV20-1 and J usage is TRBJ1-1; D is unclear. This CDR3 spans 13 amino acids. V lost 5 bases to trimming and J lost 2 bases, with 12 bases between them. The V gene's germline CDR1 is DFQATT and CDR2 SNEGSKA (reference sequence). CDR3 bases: TGCAGTGCTCAGATGGGGTCTAACACTGAAGCTTTCTTT. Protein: CSAQMGSNTEAFF.

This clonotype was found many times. In nucleotides, the CDR3 is TGTGCCAGCAGCCCGGACAGGCTCTCCTACAATGAGCAGTTCTTC. Its translation is CASSPDRLSYNEQFF. The chain recombines TRBV7-3 with TRBJ2-1; TRBD1 matches at 7 bases. V shed 5 bases and J 0 bases; nucleotides not matched to a gene: 4. The germline V gene encodes CDR1 SGHTA and CDR2 FQGTGA. The CDR3 totals 15 residues.

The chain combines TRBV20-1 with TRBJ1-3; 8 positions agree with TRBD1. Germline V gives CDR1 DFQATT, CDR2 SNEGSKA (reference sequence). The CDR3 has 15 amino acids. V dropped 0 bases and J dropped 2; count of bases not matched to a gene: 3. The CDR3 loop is CSARDVQGAGNTIYF. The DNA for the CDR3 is TGCAGTGCTAGAGATGTACAGGGGGCTGGAAACACCATATATTTT.

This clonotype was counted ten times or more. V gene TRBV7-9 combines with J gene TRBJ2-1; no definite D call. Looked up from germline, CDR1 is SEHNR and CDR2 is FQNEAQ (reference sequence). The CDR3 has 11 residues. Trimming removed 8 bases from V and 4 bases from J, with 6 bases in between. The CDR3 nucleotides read TGTGCCAGCGAAGGTTACAATGAGCAGTTCTTC. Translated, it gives CASEGYNEQFF.

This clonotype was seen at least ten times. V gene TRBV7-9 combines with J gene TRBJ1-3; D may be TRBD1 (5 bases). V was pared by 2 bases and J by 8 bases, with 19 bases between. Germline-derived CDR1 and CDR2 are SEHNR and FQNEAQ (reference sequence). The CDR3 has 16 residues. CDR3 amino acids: CASSLRPGSIRDTIYF. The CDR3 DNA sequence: TGTGCCAGCAGCTTAAGGCCAGGGAGTATTCGAGACACCATATATTTT.

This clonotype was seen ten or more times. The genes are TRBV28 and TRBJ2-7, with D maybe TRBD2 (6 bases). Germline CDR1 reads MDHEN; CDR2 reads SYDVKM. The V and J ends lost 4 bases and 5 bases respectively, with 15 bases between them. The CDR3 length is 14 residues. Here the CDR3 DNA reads TGTGCCAGCAGTTCCGGGGCGGGAATAAACGAGCAGTACTTC. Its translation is CASSSGAGINEQYF.

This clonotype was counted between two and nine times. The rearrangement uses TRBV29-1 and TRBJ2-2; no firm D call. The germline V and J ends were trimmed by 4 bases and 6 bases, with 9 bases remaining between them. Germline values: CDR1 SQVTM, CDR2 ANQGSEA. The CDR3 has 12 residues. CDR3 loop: CSVVYLPGELFF. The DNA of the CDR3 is TGCAGCGTTGTTTACTTACCCGGGGAGCTGTTTTTT.

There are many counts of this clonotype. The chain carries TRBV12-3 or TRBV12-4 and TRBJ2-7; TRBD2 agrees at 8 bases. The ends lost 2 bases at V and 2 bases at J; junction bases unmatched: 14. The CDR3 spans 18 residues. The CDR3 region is CASSLSSRTSSPTYEQYF. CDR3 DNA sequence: TGTGCCAGCAGTTTATCATCGCGGACTAGCTCTCCGACCTACGAGCAGTACTTC.

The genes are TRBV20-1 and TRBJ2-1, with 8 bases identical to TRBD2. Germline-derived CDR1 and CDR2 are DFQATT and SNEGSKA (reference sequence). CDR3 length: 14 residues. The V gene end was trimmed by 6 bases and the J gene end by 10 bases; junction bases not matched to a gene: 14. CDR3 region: CSAYPGGGVGEQFF. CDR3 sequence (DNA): TGCAGTGCCTACCCGGGGGGGGGGGTAGGAGAGCAGTTCTTC.

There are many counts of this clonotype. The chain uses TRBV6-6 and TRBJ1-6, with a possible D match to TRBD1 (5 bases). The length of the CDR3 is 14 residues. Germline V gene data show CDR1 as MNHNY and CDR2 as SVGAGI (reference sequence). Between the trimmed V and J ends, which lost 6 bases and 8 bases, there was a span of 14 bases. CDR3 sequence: CASRQGPEDSPLHF. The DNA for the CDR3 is TGTGCCAGCAGGCAGGGTCCTGAGGATTCACCCCTCCACTTT.

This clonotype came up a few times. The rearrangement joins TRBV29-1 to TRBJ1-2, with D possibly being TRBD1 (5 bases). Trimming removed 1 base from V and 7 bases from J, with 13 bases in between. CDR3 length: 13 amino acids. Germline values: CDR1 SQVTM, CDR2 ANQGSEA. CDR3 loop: CSVEGQLRGGYTF. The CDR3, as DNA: TGCAGCGTTGAAGGCCAGCTAAGGGGTGGCTACACCTTC. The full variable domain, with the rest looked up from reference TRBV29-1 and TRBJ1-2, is SAVISQKPSRDICQRGTSLTIQCQVDSQVTMMFWYRQQPGQSLTLIATANQGSEATYESGFVIDKFPISRPNLTFSTLTVSNMSPEDSSIYLCSVEGQLRGGYTFGSGTRLTVV.

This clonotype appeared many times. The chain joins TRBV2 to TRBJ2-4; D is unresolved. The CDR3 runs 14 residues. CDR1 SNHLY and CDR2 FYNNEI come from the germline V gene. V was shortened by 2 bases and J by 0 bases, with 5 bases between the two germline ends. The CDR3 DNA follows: TGTGCCAGCAGTGAAATACTAGCCAAAAACATTCAGTACTTC. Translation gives CASSEILAKNIQYF.

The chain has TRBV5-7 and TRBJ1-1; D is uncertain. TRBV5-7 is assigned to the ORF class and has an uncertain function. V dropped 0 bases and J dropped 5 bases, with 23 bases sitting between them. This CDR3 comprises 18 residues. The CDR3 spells CASSLERRDPRRWTEAFF. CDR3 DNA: TGTGCCAGCAGCTTGGAGAGGCGCGACCCCCGAAGGTGGACTGAAGCTTTCTTT.

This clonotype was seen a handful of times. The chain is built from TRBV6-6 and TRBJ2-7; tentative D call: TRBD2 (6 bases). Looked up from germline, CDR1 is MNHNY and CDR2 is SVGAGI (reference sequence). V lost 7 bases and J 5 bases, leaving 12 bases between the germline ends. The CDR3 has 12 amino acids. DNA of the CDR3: TGTGCCAGCATCGGAGGGAAGGACGAGCAGTACTTC. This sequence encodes CASIGGKDEQYF.

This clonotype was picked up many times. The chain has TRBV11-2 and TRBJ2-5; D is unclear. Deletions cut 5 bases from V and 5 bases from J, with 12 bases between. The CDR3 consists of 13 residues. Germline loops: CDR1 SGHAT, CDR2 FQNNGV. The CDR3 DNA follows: TGTGCCAGCAGCCGAAATCGGGTGGAGACCCAGTACTTC. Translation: CASSRNRVETQYF.

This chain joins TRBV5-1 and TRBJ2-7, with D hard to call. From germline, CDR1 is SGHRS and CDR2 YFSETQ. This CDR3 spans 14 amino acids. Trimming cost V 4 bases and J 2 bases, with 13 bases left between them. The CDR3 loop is CASSLKDGPYEQYF. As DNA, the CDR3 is TGCGCCAGCAGCCTAAAGGACGGACCCTACGAGCAGTACTTC.

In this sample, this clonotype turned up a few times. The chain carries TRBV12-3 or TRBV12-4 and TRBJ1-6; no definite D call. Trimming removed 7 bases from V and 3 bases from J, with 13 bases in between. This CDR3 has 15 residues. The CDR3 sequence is CASTLSIRYNSPLHF. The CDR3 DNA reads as TGTGCCAGCACCCTCTCGATACGCTATAATTCACCCCTCCACTTT.

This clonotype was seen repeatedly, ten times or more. CDR3 sequence: CSAEVPRENDEQFF. The CDR3 bases are TGCAGTGCCGAAGTTCCGAGGGAAAACGATGAGCAGTTCTTC. V is TRBV20-1 and J is TRBJ2-1, with D possibly TRBD2 on 5 matching bases. V was pared by 6 bases and J by 8 bases, with 20 bases between. CDR3 length equals 14 residues. Germline loops: CDR1 DFQATT, CDR2 SNEGSKA (reference sequence).

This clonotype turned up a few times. The CDR3, as DNA: TGTGCCAGTCGGCGGCTAGACTCAGCTGAGCAGTTCTTC. Protein sequence: CASRRLDSAEQFF. The gene calls are TRBV19 and TRBJ2-1; D is ambiguous. This CDR3 is 13 amino acids long. V dropped 8 bases and J dropped 9 bases, with 17 bases sitting between them. In germline, CDR1 is LNHDA, CDR2 SQIVND (reference sequence).

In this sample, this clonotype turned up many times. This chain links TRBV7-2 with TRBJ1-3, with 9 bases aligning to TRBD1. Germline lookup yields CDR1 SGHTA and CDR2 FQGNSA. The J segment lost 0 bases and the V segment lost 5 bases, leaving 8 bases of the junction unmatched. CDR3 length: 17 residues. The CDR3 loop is CASSTQQGAHSGNTIYF. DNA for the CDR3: TGTGCCAGCAGCACGCAACAGGGGGCCCACTCTGGAAACACCATATATTTT.

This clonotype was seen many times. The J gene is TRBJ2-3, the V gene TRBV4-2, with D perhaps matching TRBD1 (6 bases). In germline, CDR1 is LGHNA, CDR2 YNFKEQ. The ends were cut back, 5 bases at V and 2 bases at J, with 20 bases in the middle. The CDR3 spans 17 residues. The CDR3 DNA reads TGTGCCAGCAGCGTGAAAGGGGGTGGGACCTACACAGATACGCAGTATTTT. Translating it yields CASSVKGGGTYTDTQYF.

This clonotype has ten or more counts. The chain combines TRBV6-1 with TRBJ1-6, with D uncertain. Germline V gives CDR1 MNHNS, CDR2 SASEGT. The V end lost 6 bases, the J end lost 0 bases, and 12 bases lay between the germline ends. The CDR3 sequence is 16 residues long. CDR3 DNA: TGTGCCAGCAGCCCCGACACCTCCTCCTATAATTCACCCCTCCACTTT. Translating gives CASSPDTSSYNSPLHF.